One and the same sample provided the 20 T cell receptor beta chains below, sequenced in a study of T cells in Graves' hyperthyroidism and ophthalmopathy (dated by TCRdb to between 2018 and 2021). Preparation of the library involved multiplex PCR. Sequencing used an Illumina HiSeq 2000. TCR beta CDR3 regions were amplified from RNA transcripts. A first-round RT-PCR of the TCR CDR3 used the HTBI primer set with the Qiagen OneStep RT-PCR kit. The raw public reads went through TCRdb reprocessing: fastp at Q25, MiXCR clone calling, in-frame beta chains kept. Each entry merges the rows of one CDR3 protein and shows their most common DNA and genes. The sample records about 640,000 distinct CDR3 sequences, around 21% of which are singletons. Around a third of the sample comes from the top ten. The specimen was blood. The receptors derive from a man aged 30 to 39 with Graves' ophthalmopathy.

The chain carries TRBV6-2 or TRBV6-3 and TRBJ2-1, with D uncertain. V gave up 5 bases and J gave up 9 bases, with 8 bases separating them. The CDR3 spans 11 residues. Germline values: CDR1 MNHEY, CDR2 SVGEGT. CDR3 in amino acids: CASSGPREQFF. As DNA, the CDR3 is TGTGCCAGCAGTGGTCCACGTGAGCAGTTCTTC.

The V and J genes are TRBV28 and TRBJ2-5, with 10 bases lining up with TRBD1. Germline CDR1 is MDHEN and CDR2 is SYDVKM. This CDR3 contains 15 residues. V lost 3 bases to trimming and J lost 6 bases; unmatched junction nucleotides: 7. The CDR3 nucleotides read TGTGCCAGCAGTTTGACCGGGACAGGGGAGAAGACCCAGTACTTC. It is translated as CASSLTGTGEKTQYF.

J is TRBJ2-3 and V is TRBV12-3 or TRBV12-4; D gene unclear. The CDR3 extends over 17 amino acids. V gave up 3 bases and J gave up 4 bases, with 20 bases separating them. CDR3 DNA: TGTGCCAGCAGTTTTAGCTGGTCGGGTCTTACCCCAGATACGCAGTATTTT. Protein sequence: CASSFSWSGLTPDTQYF.

In this sample, this clonotype turned up a few times. This rearrangement joins TRBV11-2 to TRBJ2-2; TRBD2 is a possible D gene (5 bases). Looked up from germline, CDR1 is SGHAT and CDR2 is FQNNGV. Trimming pared 1 base from V and 2 bases from J, leaving 11 bases between. This CDR3 region has 16 residues. CDR3 nucleotide sequence: TGTGCCAGCAGCTTAGCGGGAAGCAGTAACACCGGGGAGCTGTTTTTT. Its translation: CASSLAGSSNTGELFF.

This clonotype occurred a few times. The chain combines TRBV19 with TRBJ2-3; a possible D gene is TRBD2 (6 bases). Germline assignment: CDR1 LNHDA and CDR2 SQIVND (reference sequence). The CDR3 is 16 amino acids. V lost 3 bases to trimming and J lost 0 bases, with 13 bases between them. CDR3 loop: CASSIGRRDSTDTQYF. The CDR3 region has the DNA TGTGCCAGTAGTATCGGTAGGCGGGACAGCACAGATACGCAGTATTTT.

There are a few counts of this clonotype. V gene TRBV6-1 combines with J gene TRBJ2-7, with D unresolved. CDR3 length: 14 residues. Germline loops: CDR1 MNHNS, CDR2 SASEGT. V lost 4 bases to trimming and J lost 2 bases, with 12 bases between them. The CDR3 spells CASSGRHGTYEQYF. CDR3 nucleotide sequence: TGTGCCAGCAGTGGCCGACATGGGACCTACGAGCAGTACTTC.

Remarks on this clonotype: A much larger clone is a single base away; this may be a read error. V is TRBV7-2 and J is TRBJ2-1; 12 bases map to TRBD2. Germline-derived CDR1 and CDR2 are SGHTA and FQGNSA. The length of the CDR3 is 17 residues. CDR3 loop: CASSPRTSGILYNERFF. In DNA, the CDR3 is TGTGCCAGCAGCCCCCGGACTAGCGGGATCCTATACAATGAGCGGTTCTTC. Supplemented by reference TRBV7-2 and TRBJ2-1, the full variable domain reads GAGVSQSPSNKVTEKGKDVELRCDPISGHTALYWYRQSLGQGLEFLIYFQGNSAPDKSGLPSDRFSAERTGGSVSTLTIQRTQQEDSAVYLCASSPRTSGILYNERFFGPGTRLTVL.

The J gene is TRBJ2-5, the V gene TRBV27; the D gene is possibly TRBD1 (5 bases). CDR1 and CDR2 (germline): MNHEY, SMNVEV (reference sequence). CDR3 length equals 13 residues. The V gene lost 7 bases and the J gene lost 5 bases, with 14 bases spanning the gap. CDR3: CASKGRVQETQYF. The CDR3 DNA is TGTGCCAGCAAAGGCAGGGTGCAGGAGACCCAGTACTTC.

In this sample, this clonotype turned up many times. The rearrangement uses TRBV3-1 and TRBJ2-1; a weak D match, TRBD2 (6 bases). Germline V gene data show CDR1 as LGHDT and CDR2 as YNNKEL (reference sequence). The V end lost 4 bases, the J end lost 3 bases, and 13 bases lay between the germline ends. This CDR3 is 15 amino acids long. The CDR3 reads CASSRGDLSYNEQFF. In DNA form, the CDR3 reads TGTGCCAGCAGCCGCGGGGACCTTAGCTACAATGAGCAGTTCTTC.

V gene TRBV20-1 combines with J gene TRBJ2-1, with TRBD2 identical over 8 bases. The CDR3 spans 20 residues. J lost 0 bases, V lost 2 bases, and 18 bases had no gene match. Germline CDR1 reads DFQATT; CDR2 reads SNEGSKA (reference sequence). DNA for the CDR3: TGCAGTGCTAGATTTTTTAGCGGGACAATCCGGGCCCCCTCCTACAATGAGCAGTTCTTC. Translated, it gives CSARFFSGTIRAPSYNEQFF.

This chain uses TRBV19 with TRBJ1-2, with D unclear. V was trimmed by 1 base and J by 0 bases, leaving 9 bases between them. CDR3 size: 15 residues. CDR1 is LNHDA, CDR2 SQIVND, per germline (reference sequence). Written as DNA, the CDR3 is TGTGCCAGTAGTATAGTCGGATCAGCTAACTATGGCTACACCTTC. This sequence encodes CASSIVGSANYGYTF.

On this clonotype: A read error is possible here, since a much larger clone lies one base away. This chain uses TRBV6-1 with TRBJ2-5; 11 bases line up with TRBD2. Germline CDR1 MNHNS, CDR2 SASEGT. The CDR3 extends over 15 amino acids. The CDR3 here is CANSETSGRTETQYF. CDR3 nucleotide sequence: TGTGCCAACAGTGAAACTAGCGGGAGAACCGAGACCCAGTACTTC.

This clonotype was seen many times. The chain links TRBV3-1 to TRBJ2-2; 9 nucleotides align to TRBD1. The germline V gene has CDR1 LGHDT and CDR2 YNNKEL (reference sequence). The CDR3 has 17 residues. V lost 6 bases, J lost 1 base, and 9 bases stayed unmatched. The CDR3 bases are TGTGCCAGCAGACCTCTACCGGGACAGGGGAACACCGGGGAGCTGTTTTTT. Residues: CASRPLPGQGNTGELFF. The full variable domain, rest sourced from reference TRBV3-1 and TRBJ2-2, is DTAVSQTPKYLVTQMGNDKSIKCEQNLGHDTMYWYKQDSKKFLKIMFSYNNKELIINETVPNRFSPKSPDKAHLNLHINSLELGDSAVYFCASRPLPGQGNTGELFFGEGSRLTVL.

This clonotype appeared a few times. This rearrangement joins TRBV7-2 to TRBJ2-3; TRBD2 aligns across 9 bases. The germline CDR1 and CDR2 sequences are SGHTA and FQGNSA. V shed 5 bases, J shed 5 bases, and the junction held 8 bases outside the gene matches. The CDR3 runs 15 residues. This chain's CDR3 is CASSPKAAGGDTQYF. The CDR3 DNA reads TGTGCCAGCAGCCCGAAGGCAGCGGGAGGAGATACGCAGTATTTT.

The V and J genes are TRBV7-9 and TRBJ2-7, with D maybe TRBD1 (6 bases). The V and J ends lost 4 bases and 1 base respectively, with 29 bases between them. In germline, CDR1 is SEHNR, CDR2 FQNEAQ (reference sequence). The CDR3 has 20 residues. CDR3 in amino acids: CASSSHRRGTDSIGSYEQYF. In DNA, the CDR3 is TGTGCCAGCAGCTCTCACCGAAGGGGGACGGACTCTATAGGATCCTACGAGCAGTACTTC. The full variable domain, its missing parts supplied by reference TRBV7-9 and TRBJ2-7, is DTGVSQNPRHKITKRGQNVTFRCDPISEHNRLYWYRQTLGQGPEFLTYFQNEAQLEKSRLLSDRFSAERPKGSFSTLEIQRTEQGDSAMYLCASSSHRRGTDSIGSYEQYFGPGTRLTVT.

This clonotype was recorded at least ten times. V gene TRBV28 combines with J gene TRBJ2-1; TRBD2 agrees at 10 bases. V shed 7 bases and J 9 bases; nucleotides not matched to a gene: 9. The CDR3 consists of 14 residues. CDR1 and CDR2 (germline): MDHEN, SYDVKM. The chain's CDR3 is CASTELAGRAEQFF. CDR3 nucleotide sequence: TGTGCCAGCACCGAACTAGCGGGGCGGGCTGAGCAGTTCTTC. The full variable domain, in which reference TRBV28 and TRBJ2-1 provide the parts outside the CDR3, is DVKVTQSSRYLVKRTGEKVFLECVQDMDHENMFWYRQDPGLGLRLIYFSYDVKMKEKGDIPEGYSVSREKKERFSLILESASTNQTSMYLCASTELAGRAEQFFGPGTRLTVL.

In its sample, this clonotype was seen a few times. V and J are TRBV10-1 and TRBJ2-7; the D call may be TRBD1 or TRBD2 (6 bases each). Germline V lookup: CDR1 WNHNN, CDR2 SYGVQD (reference sequence). There are 15 residues in the CDR3. V was clipped by 2 bases and J by 0 bases, with 11 bases between them. CDR3 DNA sequence: TGCGCCAGCAGTGAGAGGGGGGACGCCTCCTACGAGCAGTACTTC. Residues: CASSERGDASYEQYF.

This clonotype was seen many times. The chain employs TRBV20-1 and TRBJ2-5; TRBD1 is a possible D gene (8 bases). Germline-derived CDR1 and CDR2 are DFQATT and SNEGSKA (reference sequence). Trimming shortened V by 6 bases and J by 4 bases, and 18 bases separated the two germline ends. The CDR3 covers 14 residues. CDR3 coding DNA: TGCAGTGCCTCCCGGACAGGGAGGGCAGAGACCCAGTACTTC. The encoded protein is CSASRTGRAETQYF.

This clonotype has more than one count but fewer than ten. The rearrangement links TRBV6-2 or TRBV6-3 to TRBJ2-1; TRBD2 agrees at 10 bases. V gave up 0 bases and J gave up 4 bases; unmatched junction bases: 3. The CDR3 has 16 residues. CDR1 is MNHEY, CDR2 SVGEGT, per germline. This CDR3 reads CASSYSALAGYNEQFF. CDR3 nucleotide sequence: TGTGCCAGCAGTTACTCCGCACTAGCGGGGTACAATGAGCAGTTCTTC.

The rearrangement joins TRBV6-2 or TRBV6-3 to TRBJ2-5; 9 bases are a match to TRBD2. Germline V gene data show CDR1 as MNHEY and CDR2 as SVGEGT. V gave up 5 bases and J gave up 5 bases; unmatched junction bases: 9. The CDR3 extends over 15 amino acids. The CDR3 nucleotides are TGTGCCAGCAGTGGTGGTTCTAGCGGGAAGGAGACCCAGTACTTC. Residues: CASSGGSSGKETQYF.